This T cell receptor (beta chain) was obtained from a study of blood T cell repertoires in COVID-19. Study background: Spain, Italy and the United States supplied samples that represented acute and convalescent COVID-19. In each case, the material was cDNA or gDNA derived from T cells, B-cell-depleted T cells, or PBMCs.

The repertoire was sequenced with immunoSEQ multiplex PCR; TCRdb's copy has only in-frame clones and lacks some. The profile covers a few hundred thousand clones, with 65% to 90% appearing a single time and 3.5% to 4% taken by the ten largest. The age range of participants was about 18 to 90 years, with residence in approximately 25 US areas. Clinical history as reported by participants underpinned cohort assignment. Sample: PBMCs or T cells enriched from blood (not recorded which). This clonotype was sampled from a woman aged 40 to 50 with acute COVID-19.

CDR3 residues: CASSTGASYNSPLHF. The CDR3 DNA reads TGTGCCAGCAGTACAGGGGCTTCCTATAATTCACCCCTCCACTTT. The chain uses TRBV3-1 (or the pseudogene TRBV3-2) and TRBJ1-6; 7 bases align to TRBD1. This CDR3 is 15 amino acids long. Looked up from germline, CDR1 is LGHDT and CDR2 is YNNKEL (reference sequence). V lost 6 bases to trimming and J lost 1 base; unmatched junction nucleotides: 3.